This TCR beta chain was sequenced during a study of early T cells in non-severe SARS-CoV-2 infection. As for the study in general: Chains were not paired, and sequencing was done on bulk RNA from unsorted whole blood. General study points: CD4 and private specificities were missed by VDJdb matching, which favored anti-spike CD8 responses.

Unique molecular identifiers were affixed to single, distinct cDNA molecules. TCRdb fed the 5' RACE reads into MiXCR, producing one record per CDR3 protein. The sample has tens of thousands of distinct CDR3 sequences, around an eighth seen once. This CDR3 is 14 amino acids long. Germline CDR1 and CDR2: MDHEN and SYDVKM. With 7 bases removed from V and 1 base from J, the gap between germline ends came to 10 bases. This clonotype occurred a few times. Antigen unknown. The J gene is TRBJ2-2, the V gene TRBV28, with no clear D. This sample comprised whole blood, obtained at baseline. The sequence came from an adult who was a healthcare worker with PCR-confirmed SARS-CoV-2 infection or an uninfected control (not recorded which). This CDR3 is CASKRPGNTGELFF. The CDR3 DNA sequence: TGTGCCAGCAAACGTCCCGGGAACACCGGGGAGCTGTTTTTT.